This T cell receptor (beta chain) was captured by sequencing in a study of blood T cells in healthy people across ages. This CDR3 is built from 22 residues. Using a J-beta primer mix together with a sample-barcoded 5' primer, a second PCR was run for roughly 7 to 12 cycles. TCRdb fed the 5' RACE reads into MiXCR, producing one record per CDR3 protein. The sample lists 1.5 million to 2 million distinct CDR3 sequences; about 35% were seen once. The V and J genes are TRBV6-7 and TRBJ2-5; TRBD1 agrees at 11 bases. The DNA matches TRBJ2-7 better at its end, which makes the J call doubtful. TRBV6-7 is known as an ORF, though its function is uncertain. The sequence derives from a woman younger than 45 in good health. Input material: blood. This CDR3 reads CASSWFSGTGGHGHHQSYEQYF. The CDR3 coding sequence is TGTGCCAGCAGCTGGTTCTCCGGGACAGGGGGACATGGCCACCACCAATCCTACGAGCAGTACTTC.